The 19 T cell receptor beta chains below come from one sample, sequenced in a study of blood T cell repertoires in COVID-19. Using immunoSEQ multiplex PCR, the repertoire was profiled, and TCRdb retains in-frame clones only, with some absent. The repertoire holds some 100,000 clones, with approximately 80% as singletons. Sequencing was performed on peripheral blood. The receptors were sampled from a woman of 80 years or more with active or convalescent COVID-19.

The chain recombines TRBV6-6 with TRBJ2-6; a weak D match, TRBD2 (6 bases). Germline lookup yields CDR1 MNHNY and CDR2 SVGAGI (reference sequence). Trimming took 0 bases from V and 3 from J, leaving 6 bases between them. The CDR3 loop spans 15 amino acids. In nucleotides, the CDR3 is TGTGCCAGCAGTTACTCCGGGAGTGGGGCCAACGTCCTGACTTTC. Translation gives CASSYSGSGANVLTF.

This sequence joins TRBV5-6 and TRBJ1-5, with D possibly matching TRBD1 (5 bases). Trimming shortened V by 4 bases and J by 7 bases, and 15 bases separated the two germline ends. The CDR3 is 14 amino acids. Germline V gene sequence: CDR1 SGHDT, CDR2 YYEEEE. The CDR3 loop is CASSTGWGDQPQHF. The CDR3 coding sequence is TGTGCCAGCAGCACGGGGTGGGGGGACCAGCCCCAGCATTTT.

For this clone: Mismatch with germline at one junction end may stem from a read error. The chain combines TRBV7-7 with TRBJ2-7; the D gene is possibly TRBD2 (6 bases). The germline V gene encodes CDR1 SSHAT and CDR2 FNYEAQ (reference sequence). There are 13 residues in the CDR3. The CDR3 nucleotides read TGTGCTAGCAGCCTCGGACTAACCGATCAGCAGTACTTC. Its translation: CASSLGLTDQQYF.

The chain joins TRBV19 to TRBJ1-2; D unclear. Germline V gives CDR1 LNHDA, CDR2 SQIVND (reference sequence). CDR3 length: 13 residues. V dropped 7 bases and J dropped 4 bases, with 13 bases sitting between them. The CDR3: CASTMRASYGYTF. CDR3 bases: TGTGCCAGTACCATGAGGGCTTCCTATGGCTACACCTTC.

The CDR3 region is CSVAQGSGANVLTF. CDR3 DNA: TGCAGCGTAGCTCAGGGCTCTGGGGCCAACGTCCTGACTTTC. V and J are TRBV29-1 and TRBJ2-6, with D perhaps matching TRBD1 (5 bases). Trimming pared 6 bases from V and 0 bases from J, leaving 9 bases between. This CDR3 contains 14 residues. Germline V gives CDR1 SQVTM, CDR2 ANQGSEA.

Concerning this clone itself: This sample also contains other DNA sequences that code for the same CDR3. The rearrangement joins TRBV7-9 to TRBJ2-7; no reliable D call. The CDR3 runs 13 residues. Germline CDR1 is SEHNR and CDR2 is FQNEAQ (reference sequence). Trimming took 6 bases from V and 1 from J, leaving 10 bases between them. DNA for the CDR3: TGTGCCAGCAGTCCCACCGGTTCCTACGAGCAGTACTTC. This gives the protein CASSPTGSYEQYF.

The genes are TRBV19 and TRBJ1-5; 7 bases line up with TRBD1. The ends lost 5 bases at V and 7 bases at J; junction bases unmatched: 5. CDR1 and CDR2 from the germline V gene are LNHDA and SQIVND (reference sequence). The CDR3 loop spans 13 amino acids. CDR3: CASSWTGTQPQHF. Written as DNA, the CDR3 is TGTGCCAGTAGTTGGACAGGCACCCAGCCCCAGCATTTT.

This chain uses TRBV18 with TRBJ1-4; D call uncertain. Germline V gene sequence: CDR1 KGHSH, CDR2 LQKENI. Trimming shortened V by 3 bases and J by 7 bases, and 12 bases separated the two germline ends. The CDR3 spans 14 residues. The CDR3 region has the DNA TGTGCCAGCTCACCCGTGGGCTTGGGTGAAAAACTGTTTTTT. Translation gives CASSPVGLGEKLFF.

V usage is TRBV5-1 and J usage is TRBJ1-4; TRBD1 matches at 8 bases. Germline V CDR1 and CDR2: SGHRS, YFSETQ. CDR3 length: 14 residues. Losses at the gene ends were 3 bases for V and 7 bases for J; bases not matched to a gene: 5. The CDR3 is CASSSDRGGEKLFF. In nucleotides, the CDR3 is TGCGCCAGCAGCTCTGACAGGGGAGGTGAAAAACTGTTTTTT.

CDR3 sequence: CANKPGQGPYEQYF. For the CDR3, the DNA is TGTGCCAACAAACCGGGACAGGGCCCCTACGAGCAGTACTTC. V gene TRBV13 combines with J gene TRBJ2-7, with TRBD1 identical over 9 bases. CDR1 and CDR2 (germline): PRHDT, FYEKMQ (reference sequence). V gave up 10 bases and J gave up 2 bases; unmatched junction bases: 9. This CDR3 has 14 residues.

V and J are TRBV9 and TRBJ2-7; tentatively, D is TRBD2 (6 bases). Germline loops: CDR1 SGDLS, CDR2 YYNGEE. Between the trimmed V and J ends, which lost 3 bases and 0 bases, there was a span of 16 bases. This CDR3 is 16 amino acids long. The CDR3 sequence: CASSASLEGPSYEQYF. For the CDR3, the DNA is TGTGCCAGCAGCGCGTCCTTGGAGGGTCCCTCCTACGAGCAGTACTTC.

The V call is TRBV11-3, the J call TRBJ2-2; 11 nucleotides agree with TRBD2. The CDR3 contains 17 residues. Germline loops: CDR1 SGHNT, CDR2 YENEEA. After removal of 3 bases from V and 4 bases from J, the junction contained 7 bases not matched to a gene. Here the CDR3 reads CASSFDIAGGRTGELFF. The CDR3 nucleotides are TGTGCCAGCAGCTTTGATATAGCGGGAGGGCGCACCGGGGAGCTGTTTTTT.

The chain links TRBV6-5 to TRBJ2-2; weak D call: TRBD2 (6 bases). Germline values: CDR1 MNHEY, CDR2 SVGAGI. CDR3 length: 14 residues. V lost 6 bases and J 7 bases, leaving 15 bases between the germline ends. The CDR3 protein is CASRGLTMIGELFF. The DNA of the CDR3 is TGTGCCAGCAGGGGACTCACTATGATCGGGGAGCTGTTTTTT.

The rearrangement uses TRBV5-1 and TRBJ2-1, with a weak D call TRBD1 (7 bases). Germline-derived CDR1 and CDR2 are SGHRS and YFSETQ. The CDR3 consists of 16 residues. V lost 2 bases and J 11 bases, leaving 23 bases between the germline ends. The CDR3 DNA sequence: TGCGCCAGCAGCTTAACCCCGGGACTCGAGGGGGCTAAGCAGTTCTTC. It is translated as CASSLTPGLEGAKQFF.

This clone showed up just a few times. The chain combines TRBV6-1 with TRBJ1-2; 7 bases map to TRBD1. Germline CDR1 reads MNHNS; CDR2 reads SASEGT. The length of the CDR3 is 15 residues. V was clipped by 0 bases and J by 4 bases; unmatched bases: 5. CDR3 nucleotides: TGTGCCAGCAGTGAAGCGAGACAGGGAAGCTATGGCTACACCTTC. Protein sequence: CASSEARQGSYGYTF.

The chain employs TRBV5-1 and TRBJ2-1; 8 bases fit TRBD2. The CDR3 loop spans 17 amino acids. Germline V lookup: CDR1 SGHRS, CDR2 YFSETQ. J gave up 2 bases and V 2 bases, and 9 bases lay outside the gene matches. DNA of the CDR3: TGCGCCAGCAGCTTCAACCCCAGGGGACTAGCCTACAATGAGCAGTTCTTC. Translated, it gives CASSFNPRGLAYNEQFF.

The J gene is TRBJ1-4, the V gene TRBV11-1; the D is unclear. Germline CDR1 reads SGHAT; CDR2 reads FQDESV (reference sequence). Trimming took off 5 bases at V and 8 bases at J, with 18 bases between the two ends. CDR3 length: 15 amino acids. In DNA, the CDR3 is TGTGCCAGCAGCCCGTACGGAGGACCGGGAGAAAAACTGTTTTTT. It is translated as CASSPYGGPGEKLFF.

For the CDR3, the DNA is TGTGCCAGCTCACCCGGGCCGGGACTAGCGGGAGAGGGTGAGCAGTTCTTC. It specifies CASSPGPGLAGEGEQFF. The genes are TRBV18 and TRBJ2-1; TRBD2 aligns across 14 bases. Unmatched junction bases numbered 10, after V lost 3 bases and J lost 9 bases. The CDR3 runs 17 residues. Germline assignment: CDR1 KGHSH and CDR2 LQKENI.

V gene TRBV15 combines with J gene TRBJ1-1; possible D gene TRBD1, 5 bases. Germline V CDR1 and CDR2: LNHNV, YYDKDF (reference sequence). V lost 0 bases and J lost 8, with 13 bases in between. This CDR3 has 14 amino acids. CDR3: CATSRDRQGEEAFF. Here the CDR3 DNA reads TGTGCCACCAGCAGAGACAGGCAGGGTGAGGAAGCTTTCTTT.